One and the same sample provided the 28 T cell receptor beta chains below, sequenced in a study of T cell responses to AZD1222 COVID-19 vaccine. Sequencing was performed with immunoSEQ multiplex PCR; in TCRdb, only in-frame clones are kept and a portion is missing. The sample consists of some 130,000 clones, roughly 92% of them appearing once. The material was peripheral blood, obtained on day 0 of AZD1222 vaccination. The source of these receptors is an adult in good health.

V gene TRBV4-1 combines with J gene TRBJ1-5, with no clear D. CDR3 length: 16 residues. Trimming removed 0 bases at V and 0 bases at J, with 9 bases between. Germline V CDR1 and CDR2: MGHRA, YSYEKL. CDR3 amino acids: CASSQEASYSNQPQHF. CDR3 nucleotide sequence: TGCGCCAGCAGCCAAGAGGCCAGTTATAGCAATCAGCCCCAGCATTTT.

The rearrangement joins TRBV19 to TRBJ2-7; tentative D call: TRBD1 (6 bases). The CDR3 contains 14 residues. V dropped 6 bases and J dropped 0 bases, with 12 bases sitting between them. CDR1 LNHDA and CDR2 SQIVND come from the germline V gene (reference sequence). CDR3 protein: CASRKQGFSYEQYF. CDR3 coding DNA: TGTGCCAGTAGGAAACAGGGTTTCTCCTACGAGCAGTACTTC.

The rearrangement uses TRBV5-4 and TRBJ2-7; 8 nucleotides align to TRBD2. After removal of 0 bases from V and 1 base from J, the junction contained 6 bases not matched to a gene. CDR1 is SGHNT, CDR2 YYREEE, per germline (reference sequence). The CDR3 consists of 16 residues. As DNA, the CDR3 is TGTGCCAGCAGCTTGGCAGGGGCTAGCGGGTCCTACGAGCAGTACTTC. This encodes CASSLAGASGSYEQYF.

This chain uses TRBV4-1 with TRBJ1-2; D is possibly TRBD1 (5 bases). V gave up 1 base and J gave up 4 bases, with 13 bases separating them. Germline V gene sequence: CDR1 MGHRA, CDR2 YSYEKL. The CDR3 sequence is 15 residues long. The CDR3 is CASSQGGASSYGYTF. In DNA, the CDR3 is TGCGCCAGCAGCCAAGGAGGGGCCTCAAGCTATGGCTACACCTTC.

This clone came up once. The J gene is TRBJ1-1, the V gene TRBV29-1; 7 bases fit TRBD1. With V trimmed by 2 bases and J by 10 bases, 1 base remained unmatched. The CDR3 is made up of 10 amino acids. The V gene's germline CDR1 is SQVTM and CDR2 ANQGSEA. The DNA of the CDR3 is TGCAGCGTTGAAACAGGGGTAGCTTTCTTT. Translating gives CSVETGVAFF.

The chain combines TRBV10-3 with TRBJ1-5; D might be TRBD1 (5 bases). CDR3 length: 14 amino acids. The germline V gene encodes CDR1 ENHRY and CDR2 SYGVKD. V lost 7 bases and J lost 4, with 14 bases in between. CDR3 DNA: TGTGCCATCAATAGCCAGGGAGGTAATCAGCCCCAGCATTTT. Its translation: CAINSQGGNQPQHF.

CDR3 nucleotides: TGTGCCAGCAGCCGACTAGCGGGAGGTGTCGGGGAGCTGTTTTTT. As protein: CASSRLAGGVGELFF. V and J are TRBV11-2 and TRBJ2-2, with 13 bases identical to TRBD2. From germline, CDR1 is SGHAT and CDR2 FQNNGV. This CDR3 is built from 15 residues. V shed 5 bases and J 7 bases; nucleotides not matched to a gene: 4.

The gene calls are TRBV29-1 and TRBJ1-3; 10 bases agree with TRBD1. The germline CDR1 and CDR2 sequences are SQVTM and ANQGSEA. CDR3 length: 14 residues. The ends lost 5 bases at V and 4 bases at J; junction bases unmatched: 5. CDR3 region: CSVRQGALGNTIYF. The DNA of the CDR3 is TGCAGCGTTCGACAGGGGGCTCTCGGAAACACCATATATTTT.

The chain is built from TRBV6-1 and TRBJ1-6; D uncertain. The ends were cut back, 3 bases at V and 9 bases at J, with 3 bases in the middle. This CDR3 has 11 residues. Germline V lookup: CDR1 MNHNS, CDR2 SASEGT. CDR3 sequence reads: CASSDTSPLHF. The CDR3 region has the DNA TGTGCCAGCAGTGACACTTCACCCCTCCACTTT.

This clone is a singleton in its sample. The V gene is TRBV5-8, the J gene TRBJ1-3, with D maybe TRBD1 (5 bases). CDR3 length equals 15 residues. Germline-derived CDR1 and CDR2 are SGHTS and YDEGEE. V was pared by 5 bases and J by 3 bases, with 15 bases between. Written as DNA, the CDR3 is TGTGCCAGCAGGACGGCGGGACTTAATGGAAACACCATATATTTT. This gives the protein CASRTAGLNGNTIYF.

The count of this clone is one. The V and J genes are TRBV7-9 and TRBJ2-3; D is ambiguous. The CDR3 is made up of 13 amino acids. Germline V gene lookup returns CDR1 SEHNR and CDR2 FQNEAQ (reference sequence). Deletions cut 1 base from V and 3 bases from J, with 5 bases between. The CDR3 loop is CASSLEVTDTQYF. The CDR3 coding sequence is TGTGCCAGCAGCTTAGAGGTTACAGATACGCAGTATTTT.

The chain has TRBV5-4 and TRBJ1-1, with 8 bases fitting TRBD1. This CDR3 comprises 14 residues. V was clipped by 3 bases and J by 4 bases; unmatched bases: 5. CDR1 and CDR2 from the germline V gene are SGHNT and YYREEE (reference sequence). The CDR3 region has the DNA TGTGCCAGCAGCTCCCCGACAGGGGTCACTGAAGCTTTCTTT. This sequence encodes CASSSPTGVTEAFF.

The chain couples TRBV11-2 to TRBJ2-3; 8 bases fit TRBD2. The CDR3 loop spans 15 amino acids. The ends lost 2 bases at V and 5 bases at J; junction bases unmatched: 6. Per the germline V gene, CDR1 is SGHAT and CDR2 is FQNNGV. CDR3 DNA sequence: TGTGCCAGCAGCTTAATTGCGGGGGGCGTAGATACGCAGTATTTT. Translating gives CASSLIAGGVDTQYF.

The V call is TRBV29-1, the J call TRBJ1-1; D unclear. V was shortened by 3 bases and J by 5 bases, with 19 bases between the two germline ends. CDR1 is SQVTM and CDR2 is ANQGSEA in the germline V gene. This CDR3 region has 15 residues. CDR3 sequence reads: CSVEGRLISGTEAFF. The CDR3 coding sequence is TGCAGCGTTGAGGGGAGGTTAATCTCGGGGACTGAAGCTTTCTTT.

V gene TRBV28 combines with J gene TRBJ2-7, with 7 nucleotides matching TRBD2. Germline trimming cut 8 bases from V and 0 bases from J; bases unmatched to any gene: 7. The CDR3 runs to 14 residues. CDR1 and CDR2 (germline): MDHEN, SYDVKM. CDR3 sequence reads: CASGPAGSSYEQYF. As DNA, the CDR3 is TGTGCCAGCGGCCCAGCGGGGAGCTCCTACGAGCAGTACTTC.

The chain carries TRBV7-9 and TRBJ2-3; 8 positions match TRBD1. The germline V gene has CDR1 SEHNR and CDR2 FQNEAQ (reference sequence). The V gene end was trimmed by 2 bases and the J gene end by 2 bases; junction bases not matched to a gene: 6. The CDR3 sequence is 16 residues long. CDR3: CASSLYRTGNTDTQYF. In DNA, the CDR3 is TGTGCCAGCAGCTTATATCGGACAGGGAACACAGATACGCAGTATTTT.

The chain couples TRBV5-4 to TRBJ1-1; a weak D match, TRBD1 (5 bases). Germline loops: CDR1 SGHNT, CDR2 YYREEE (reference sequence). With 5 bases removed from V and 1 base from J, the gap between germline ends came to 9 bases. The CDR3 sequence is 13 residues long. The CDR3 region is CASRSRENTEAFF. CDR3 in DNA: TGTGCCAGCAGGAGCAGGGAGAACACTGAAGCTTTCTTT.

The genes are TRBV30 and TRBJ2-1, with D perhaps TRBD2 (6 bases). This CDR3 contains 11 residues. Germline V lookup: CDR1 GTSNPN, CDR2 SVGIG (reference sequence). The CDR3 spells CAGGSGNEQFF. In nucleotides, the CDR3 is TGTGCGGGGGGTTCAGGGAATGAGCAGTTCTTC.

The chain carries TRBV4-1 and TRBJ2-7; D remains ambiguous. The CDR3 has 15 residues. The ends were cut back, 4 bases at V and 3 bases at J, with 16 bases in the middle. CDR1 is MGHRA and CDR2 is YSYEKL in the germline V gene. This CDR3 reads CASSLLSGRYYEQYF. For the CDR3, the DNA is TGCGCCAGCAGCCTTCTGTCGGGCAGGTACTACGAGCAGTACTTC.

The chain employs TRBV9 and TRBJ1-1; perhaps TRBD1 as D (5 bases). This CDR3 spans 15 amino acids. Trimming removed 4 bases at V and 7 bases at J, with 20 bases between. Germline CDR1 reads SGDLS; CDR2 reads YYNGEE. CDR3 loop: CASSTETAHYNEAFF. DNA for the CDR3: TGTGCCAGCAGCACGGAGACAGCTCACTACAATGAAGCTTTCTTT.

This chain joins TRBV27 and TRBJ2-2; TRBD2 matches at 7 bases. Looked up from germline, CDR1 is MNHEY and CDR2 is SMNVEV (reference sequence). The CDR3 has 16 residues. V lost 7 bases to trimming and J lost 2 bases; unmatched junction nucleotides: 10. CDR3: CASKLGGRVNTGELFF. The DNA for the CDR3 is TGTGCCAGCAAATTGGGTGGGAGGGTTAACACCGGGGAGCTGTTTTTT.

The chain couples TRBV5-1 to TRBJ1-2, with a weak D call TRBD1 (6 bases). The CDR3 sequence is 17 residues long. Between the trimmed V and J ends, which lost 1 base and 8 bases, there was a span of 24 bases. Germline CDR1 SGHRS, CDR2 YFSETQ. CDR3 DNA sequence: TGCGCCAGCAGCTTGAATGGGGGCCCGGGGGACATAGTCGGCTACACCTTC. Translation gives CASSLNGGPGDIVGYTF.

J is TRBJ2-7 and V is TRBV7-9; D not resolved. This CDR3 region has 12 residues. The V end lost 5 bases, the J end lost 0 bases, and 5 bases lay between the germline ends. Looked up from germline, CDR1 is SEHNR and CDR2 is FQNEAQ (reference sequence). In nucleotides, the CDR3 is TGTGCCAGCAGCCAGGCCTCCTACGAGCAGTACTTC. Translated: CASSQASYEQYF.

J is TRBJ2-1 and V is TRBV5-8; no clear D. The CDR3 has 13 amino acids. Trimming stripped 2 bases from V and 1 base from J, with 4 bases between. Germline V gene data show CDR1 as SGHTS and CDR2 as YDEGEE. CDR3 in DNA: TGTGCCAGCAGCTTTGCTTCCTACAATGAGCAGTTCTTC. The encoded protein is CASSFASYNEQFF.

This CDR3 is CASSMGSINTQYF. The CDR3 DNA sequence: TGTGCCAGTAGTATGGGTTCCATCAACACGCAGTATTTT. The gene calls are TRBV19 and TRBJ2-3; D is unresolved. The V end lost 3 bases, the J end lost 9 bases, and 13 bases lay between the germline ends. From germline, CDR1 is LNHDA and CDR2 SQIVND (reference sequence). The CDR3 sequence is 13 residues long.

This clone appeared a single time. The gene calls are TRBV7-2 and TRBJ2-5, with D perhaps TRBD2 (8 bases). The V and J ends lost 5 bases and 5 bases respectively, with 24 bases between them. The CDR3 consists of 17 residues. CDR1 and CDR2 from the germline V gene are SGHTA and FQGNSA. CDR3 sequence: CASSPTQGGLGRETQYF. CDR3 sequence (DNA): TGTGCCAGCAGCCCCACCCAGGGGGGACTAGGGCGGGAGACCCAGTACTTC.

This clone was found once. This rearrangement joins TRBV30 to TRBJ2-1; a possible D gene is TRBD2 (6 bases). Germline V lookup: CDR1 GTSNPN, CDR2 SVGIG (reference sequence). V was pared by 5 bases and J by 4 bases, with 12 bases between. The CDR3 is 13 amino acids. The CDR3 DNA reads TGTGCCTGGTGGGGGGAGCATTACAATGAGCAGTTCTTC. This sequence encodes CAWWGEHYNEQFF.

The chain links TRBV6-9 to TRBJ2-6; D is uncertain. CDR3 length: 13 amino acids. Germline CDR1 MNHGY, CDR2 SVAAGI. Trimming removed 7 bases at V and 2 bases at J, with 6 bases between. As DNA, the CDR3 is TGTGCCAGCACATTGGCTGGGGCCAACGTCCTGACTTTC. As protein: CASTLAGANVLTF.